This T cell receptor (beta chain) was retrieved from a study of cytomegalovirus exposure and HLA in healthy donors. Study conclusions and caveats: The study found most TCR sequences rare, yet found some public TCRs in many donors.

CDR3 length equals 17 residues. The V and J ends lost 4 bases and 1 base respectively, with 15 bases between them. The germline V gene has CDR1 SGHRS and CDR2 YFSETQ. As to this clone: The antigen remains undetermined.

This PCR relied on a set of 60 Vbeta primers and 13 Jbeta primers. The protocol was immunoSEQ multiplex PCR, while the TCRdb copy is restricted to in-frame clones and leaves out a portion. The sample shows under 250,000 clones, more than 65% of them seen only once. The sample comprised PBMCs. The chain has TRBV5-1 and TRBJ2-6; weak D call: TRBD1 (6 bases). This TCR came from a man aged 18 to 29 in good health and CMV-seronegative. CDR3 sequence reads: CASSPRTDRSGANVLTF. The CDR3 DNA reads TGCGCCAGCAGCCCTCGGACCGACAGGTCTGGGGCCAACGTCCTGACTTTC.